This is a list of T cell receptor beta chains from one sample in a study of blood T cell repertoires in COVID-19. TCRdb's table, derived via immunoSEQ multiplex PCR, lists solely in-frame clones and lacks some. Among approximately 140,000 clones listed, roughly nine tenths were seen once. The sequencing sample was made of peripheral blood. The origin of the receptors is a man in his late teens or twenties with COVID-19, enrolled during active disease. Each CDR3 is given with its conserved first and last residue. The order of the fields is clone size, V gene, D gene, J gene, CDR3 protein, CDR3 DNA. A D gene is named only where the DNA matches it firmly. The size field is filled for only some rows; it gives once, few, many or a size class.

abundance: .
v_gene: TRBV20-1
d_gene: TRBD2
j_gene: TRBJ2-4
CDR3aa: CSASSLGLAGGPAQNIQYF
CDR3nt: TGCAGTGCTAGTAGCCTTGGACTAGCGGGAGGCCCTGCCCAAAACATTCAGTACTTC

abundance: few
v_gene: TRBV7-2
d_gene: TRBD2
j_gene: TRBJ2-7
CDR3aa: CASSRQSGRVYEQYF
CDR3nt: TGTGCCAGCAGCCGCCAGAGCGGGAGGGTCTACGAGCAGTACTTC

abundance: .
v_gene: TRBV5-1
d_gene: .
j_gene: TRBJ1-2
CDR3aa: CASSFGRLYGYTF
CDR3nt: TGCGCCAGCAGCTTTGGCAGGCTCTATGGCTACACCTTC

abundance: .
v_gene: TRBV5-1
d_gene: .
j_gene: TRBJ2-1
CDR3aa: CASSQGGTDEQFF
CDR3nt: TGCGCCAGCAGCCAGGGGGGCACGGATGAGCAGTTCTTC

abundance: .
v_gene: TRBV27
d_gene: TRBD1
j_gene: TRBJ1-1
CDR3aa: CASSFRTGWPEAFF
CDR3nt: TGTGCCAGCAGTTTCCGGACAGGGTGGCCTGAAGCTTTCTTT

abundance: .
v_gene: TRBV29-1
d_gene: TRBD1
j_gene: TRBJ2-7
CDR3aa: CSVGYSGGEQYF
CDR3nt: TGCAGCGTTGGCTACTCAGGGGGCGAGCAGTACTTC

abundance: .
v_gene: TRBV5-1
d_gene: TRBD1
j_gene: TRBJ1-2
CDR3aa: CASSLVVSGQGEIYGYTF
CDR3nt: TGCGCCAGCAGCTTGGTTGTATCGGGACAGGGAGAAATCTATGGCTACACCTTC

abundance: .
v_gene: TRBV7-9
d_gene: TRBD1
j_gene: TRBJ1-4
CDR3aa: CASRPRGFATNEKLFF
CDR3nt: TGTGCCAGCAGACCCAGGGGGTTTGCCACTAATGAAAAACTGTTTTTT

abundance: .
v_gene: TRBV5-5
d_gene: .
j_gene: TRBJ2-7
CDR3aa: CASSLGSTSEQYF
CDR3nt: TGTGCCAGCAGCTTGGGCAGTACGTCCGAGCAGTACTTC

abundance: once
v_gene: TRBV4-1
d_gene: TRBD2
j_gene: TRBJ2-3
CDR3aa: CASSQEFLSSGTTPDTQYF
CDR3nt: TGCGCCAGCAGCCAAGAGTTTTTGAGTAGCGGGACCACCCCCGATACGCAGTATTTT

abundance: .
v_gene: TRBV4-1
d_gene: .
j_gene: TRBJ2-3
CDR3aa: CASSQGTTYAGTGTDTQYF
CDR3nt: TGCGCCAGCAGCCAAGGAACTACCTATGCGGGGACAGGCACAGATACGCAGTATTTT

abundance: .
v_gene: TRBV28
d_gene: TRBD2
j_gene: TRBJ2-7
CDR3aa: CASRTSGMHEQYF
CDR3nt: TGTGCCAGCAGAACTAGCGGGATGCACGAGCAGTACTTC

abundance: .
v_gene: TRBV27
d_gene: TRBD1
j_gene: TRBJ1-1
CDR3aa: CASSSLGTGGGLTEAFF
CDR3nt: TGTGCCAGCAGTTCTCTGGGGACAGGGGGGGGTCTGACTGAAGCTTTCTTT

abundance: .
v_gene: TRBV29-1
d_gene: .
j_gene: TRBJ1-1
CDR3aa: CSVVPRQKNTEAFF
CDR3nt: TGCAGCGTTGTTCCGAGACAGAAGAACACTGAAGCTTTCTTT

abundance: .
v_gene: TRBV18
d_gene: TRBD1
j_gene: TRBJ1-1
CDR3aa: CASSPQGSPTEAFF
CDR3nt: TGTGCCAGCTCTCCACAGGGGTCCCCCACTGAAGCTTTCTTT

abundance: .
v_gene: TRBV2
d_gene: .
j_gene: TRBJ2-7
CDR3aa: CASSDQGWAYEQYF
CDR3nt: TGTGCCAGCAGTGATCAGGGTTGGGCCTACGAGCAGTACTTC

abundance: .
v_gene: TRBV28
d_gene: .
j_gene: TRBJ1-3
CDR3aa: CASSLSRQPSGNTIYF
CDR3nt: TGTGCCAGCAGTTTATCCCGACAGCCCTCTGGAAACACCATATATTTT

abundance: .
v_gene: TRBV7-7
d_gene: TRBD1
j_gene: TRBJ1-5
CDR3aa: CASSLVGARGNQPQHF
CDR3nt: TGTGCCAGCAGCTTAGTAGGGGCCAGGGGGAATCAGCCCCAGCATTTT

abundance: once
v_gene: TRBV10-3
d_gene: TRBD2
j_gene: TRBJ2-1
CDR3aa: CAISGLAGGPGNEQFF
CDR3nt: TGTGCCATCAGTGGGTTAGCGGGAGGGCCAGGTAATGAGCAGTTCTTC

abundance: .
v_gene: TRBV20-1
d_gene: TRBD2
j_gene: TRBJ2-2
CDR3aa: CSASLRSGREELFF
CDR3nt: TGCAGTGCTAGTCTCCGCAGCGGGAGGGAGGAGCTGTTTTTT

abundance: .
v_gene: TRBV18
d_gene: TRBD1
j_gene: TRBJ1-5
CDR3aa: CASSPKDRVAYQPQHF
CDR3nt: TGTGCCAGCTCACCAAAGGACAGGGTGGCGTATCAGCCCCAGCATTTT

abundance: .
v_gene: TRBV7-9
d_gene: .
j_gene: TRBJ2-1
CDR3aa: CASSPLGTFGEQFF
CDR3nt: TGTGCCAGCAGCCCCCTAGGAACGTTTGGGGAGCAGTTCTTC

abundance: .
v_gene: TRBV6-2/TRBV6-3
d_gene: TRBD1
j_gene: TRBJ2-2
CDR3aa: CASSYEGQGNTGELFF
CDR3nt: TGTGCCAGCAGTTACGAGGGACAGGGCAACACCGGGGAGCTGTTTTTT

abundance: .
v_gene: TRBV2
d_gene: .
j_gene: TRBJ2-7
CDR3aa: CASRGLGDSYEQYF
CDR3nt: TGTGCCAGCAGGGGGTTAGGGGACTCCTACGAGCAGTACTTC

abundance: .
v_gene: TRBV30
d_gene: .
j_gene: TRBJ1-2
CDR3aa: CAWSSGGSYGYTF
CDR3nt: TGTGCCTGGAGCTCCGGGGGGTCCTATGGCTACACCTTC

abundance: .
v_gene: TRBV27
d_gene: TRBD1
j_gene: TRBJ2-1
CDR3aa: CASSPLGQGATQSRKFF
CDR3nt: TGTGCCAGCAGTCCACTGGGACAGGGAGCCACACAATCCCGCAAGTTCTTC

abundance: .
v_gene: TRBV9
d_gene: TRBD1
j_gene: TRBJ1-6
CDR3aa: CASSVRDRGLSPLHF
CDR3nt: TGTGCCAGCAGCGTCCGGGACAGGGGGCTGTCACCCCTCCACTTT

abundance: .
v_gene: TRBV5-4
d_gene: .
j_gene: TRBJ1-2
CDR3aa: CASSFEGANYGYTF
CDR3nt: TGTGCCAGCAGCTTTGAGGGAGCTAACTATGGCTACACCTTC

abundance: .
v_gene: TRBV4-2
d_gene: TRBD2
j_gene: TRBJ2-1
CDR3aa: CASSQFPGLASYNEQFF
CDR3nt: TGTGCCAGCAGCCAGTTTCCGGGACTAGCCTCCTACAATGAGCAGTTCTTC

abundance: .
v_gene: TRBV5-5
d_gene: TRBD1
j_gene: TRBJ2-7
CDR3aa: CASSSRTGISYEQYF
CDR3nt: TGTGCCAGCAGCTCCCGGACAGGGATCTCCTACGAGCAGTACTTC

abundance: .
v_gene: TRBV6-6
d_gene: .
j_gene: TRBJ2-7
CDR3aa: CASSKEVYEQYF
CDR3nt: TGTGCCAGCAGTAAAGAGGTCTACGAGCAGTACTTC

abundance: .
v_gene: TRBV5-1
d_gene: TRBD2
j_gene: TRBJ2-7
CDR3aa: CASTPTSGTYEQYF
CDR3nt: TGCGCCAGCACCCCGACTAGCGGAACCTACGAGCAGTACTTC

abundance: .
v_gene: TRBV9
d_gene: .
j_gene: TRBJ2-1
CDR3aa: CASSGRYNEQFF
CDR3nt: TGTGCCAGCAGCGGTCGCTACAATGAGCAGTTCTTC

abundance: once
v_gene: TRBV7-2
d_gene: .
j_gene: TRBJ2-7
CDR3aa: CASSLELGARTYEQYF
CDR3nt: TGTGCCAGCAGCTTAGAGTTGGGGGCGCGCACCTACGAGCAGTACTTC

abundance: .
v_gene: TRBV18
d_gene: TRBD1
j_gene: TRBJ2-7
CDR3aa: CASSPRDRDEQYF
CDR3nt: TGTGCCAGCTCACCCCGGGACAGAGACGAGCAGTACTTC

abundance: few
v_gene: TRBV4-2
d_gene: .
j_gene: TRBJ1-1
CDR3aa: CASRTGQNTEAFF
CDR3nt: TGTGCCAGCAGGACAGGACAGAACACTGAAGCTTTCTTT

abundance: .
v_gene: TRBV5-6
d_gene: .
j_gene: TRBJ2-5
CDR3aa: CASSLGLSGGTQYF
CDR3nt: TGTGCCAGCAGCTTGGGTCTTTCCGGGGGGACCCAGTACTTC

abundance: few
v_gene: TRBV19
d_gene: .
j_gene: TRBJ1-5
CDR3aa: CASSIGEGSNQPQHF
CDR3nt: TGTGCCAGTAGTATTGGGGAGGGAAGCAATCAGCCCCAGCATTTT

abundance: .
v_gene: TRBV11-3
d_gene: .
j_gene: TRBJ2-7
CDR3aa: CASSLDYSYEQYF
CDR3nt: TGTGCCAGCAGCTTAGACTACAGCTACGAGCAGTACTTC

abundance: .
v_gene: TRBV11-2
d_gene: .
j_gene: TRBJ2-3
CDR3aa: CASSVNADTQYF
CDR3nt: TGTGCCAGCAGCGTTAATGCAGATACGCAGTATTTT

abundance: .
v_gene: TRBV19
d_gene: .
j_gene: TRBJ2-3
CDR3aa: CASSSRRGPDTQYF
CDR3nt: TGTGCCAGTAGTTCCCGAAGGGGCCCAGATACGCAGTATTTT

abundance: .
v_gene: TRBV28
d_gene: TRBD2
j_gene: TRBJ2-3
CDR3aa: CASGGASGYRVTQYF
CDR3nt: TGTGCCAGTGGAGGGGCTAGCGGGTACCGGGTCACGCAGTATTTT

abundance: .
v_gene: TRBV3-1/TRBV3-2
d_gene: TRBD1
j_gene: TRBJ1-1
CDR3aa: CASSSPGQRLSGTEAFF
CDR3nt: TGTGCCAGCAGCTCACCGGGACAGCGCCTATCGGGCACTGAAGCTTTCTTT

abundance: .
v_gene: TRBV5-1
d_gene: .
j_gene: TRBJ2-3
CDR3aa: CASSHPGSTDTQYF
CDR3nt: TGCGCCAGCAGCCACCCCGGGAGCACAGATACGCAGTATTTT

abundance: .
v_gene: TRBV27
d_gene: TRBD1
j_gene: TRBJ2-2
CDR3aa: CASSRYLQGMAGELFF
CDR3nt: TGTGCCAGCAGTCGATATCTACAGGGGATGGCCGGGGAGCTGTTTTTT

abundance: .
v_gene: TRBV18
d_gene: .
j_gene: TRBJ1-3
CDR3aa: CASSPQGLAGNTIYF
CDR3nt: TGTGCCAGCTCACCACAGGGGCTAGCTGGAAACACCATATATTTT

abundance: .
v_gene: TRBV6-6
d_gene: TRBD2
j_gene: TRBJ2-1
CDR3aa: CASSYLAGGLEFF
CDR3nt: TGTGCCAGCAGTTACTTAGCGGGAGGGTTGGAGTTCTTC

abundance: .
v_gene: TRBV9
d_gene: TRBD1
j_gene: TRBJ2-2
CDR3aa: CASSGPGQGVNGELFF
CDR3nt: TGTGCCAGCAGCGGACCGGGACAGGGGGTTAACGGGGAGCTGTTTTTT

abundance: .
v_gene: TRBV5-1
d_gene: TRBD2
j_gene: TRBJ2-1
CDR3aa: CASSLVAGGPNEQFF
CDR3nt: TGCGCCAGCAGCTTGGTTGCGGGAGGGCCGAATGAGCAGTTCTTC

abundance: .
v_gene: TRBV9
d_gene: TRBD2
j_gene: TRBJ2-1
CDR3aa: CASSGSGDSYNEQFF
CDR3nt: TGTGCCAGCAGCGGGAGCGGGGATTCCTACAATGAGCAGTTCTTC

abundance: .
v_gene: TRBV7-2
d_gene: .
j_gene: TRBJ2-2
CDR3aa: CASSLTGTGELFF
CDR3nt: TGTGCCAGCAGCTTAACGGGTACCGGGGAGCTGTTTTTT

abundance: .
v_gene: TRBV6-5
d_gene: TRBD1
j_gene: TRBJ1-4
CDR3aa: CASSYSRQGNEKLLF
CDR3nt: TGTGCCAGCAGTTACTCGCGACAGGGTAATGAAAAACTGCTTTTT